The present T cell receptor (beta chain) was sequenced within a study of vaccination effects on CD4 cells after COVID-19. Sequencing followed a ViraFEST assay step that expanded antigen-specific CD4+ T cells with viral peptide pools. Between days 9 and 10 of culture, CD4+ T cells were separated out. People in the vaccine group had not been infected with SARS-CoV-2 before, and their nucleocapsid antibodies were negative. Some 2.1 million PBMC per well received around 9.3 IU/ml IL-2 and 9 to 10 ug/ml peptides in culture. The V segment lost 2 bases and the J segment 7 bases; nucleotides outside the gene matches: 7. The length of the CDR3 is 15 residues. Per the germline V gene, CDR1 is MNHEY and CDR2 is SMNVEV (reference sequence). Here immunoSEQ multiplex PCR was the method, and the copy in TCRdb shows in-frame clones only, minus some. The sample has roughly 67,000 clones, 78% seen once. Worth noting for this clone: Its antigen remains unknown.

The sequence was collected from a human donor who received a COVID-19 vaccine. J is TRBJ2-3 and V is TRBV27; TRBD2 matches 9 bases. Sequenced here: CD4+ T cells from PBMCs cultured with SARS-CoV-2 spike peptides, sampled before COVID-19 vaccination. The CDR3 is CASSLRRGGPHTQYF. The CDR3 DNA follows: TGTGCCAGCAGTTTACGGCGGGGGGGTCCTCATACGCAGTATTTT.